Listed below are T cell receptor beta chains from one sample, sequenced in a study of T-cell reconstitution after alpha-beta-depleted transplantation in children. Using its own MiXCR run on the PCR reads, TCRdb lists one record per CDR3 protein. The repertoire consists of about 200,000 distinct CDR3 sequences, with roughly 8.1% occurring once and the leading ten covering 35%. Specimen: PBMCs, mostly from graft donor cells, collected 360 days after TCRalphabeta/CD19-depleted stem cell transplant. These receptor sequences come from a male patient between 2 and 10 years old who had a stem cell transplant for acute myeloid leukemia, so the T cells may come from the graft donor. Both conserved end residues are part of each CDR3. The D gene is left open where the match is weak. Expanded clones get a size class; other rows say once, few or many, or leave the size out.

NA	TRBV20-1	few	TRBJ2-3	CSASEESRDTQYF	TGCAGTGCTAGTGAGGAGTCTAGAGATACGCAGTATTTT
TRBD1	TRBV12-3/TRBV12-4	many	TRBJ2-5	CASSSIKQGAGYQETQYF	TGTGCCAGCAGCTCCATTAAACAGGGGGCTGGGTACCAAGAGACCCAGTACTTC
NA	TRBV7-8	NA	TRBJ2-1	CASSWNPGPYNEQFF	TGTGCCAGCAGCTGGAATCCGGGGCCCTACAATGAGCAGTTCTTC
TRBD2	TRBV11-2	few	TRBJ2-1	CASSLPGSGGVEQFF	TGTGCCAGCAGCCTCCCGGGTAGCGGGGGCGTTGAGCAGTTCTTC
NA	TRBV25-1	many	TRBJ2-5	CASSGGETQYF	TGTGCCAGCAGTGGGGGAGAGACCCAGTACTTC
NA	TRBV29-1	many	TRBJ2-1	CSVEEGGYYNEQFF	TGCAGCGTTGAAGAGGGGGGCTACTACAATGAGCAGTTCTTC
TRBD1	TRBV25-1	few	TRBJ1-2	CASSETGGYGYTF	TGTGCCAGCAGTGAGACAGGGGGCTATGGCTACACCTTC
TRBD2	TRBV28	few	TRBJ2-5	CASSLMTSGGGETQYF	TGTGCCAGCAGTTTAATGACTAGCGGGGGCGGGGAGACCCAGTACTTC
TRBD2	TRBV10-3	many	TRBJ2-1	CAAGLGLSYNEQFF	TGTGCCGCCGGACTAGGGCTATCCTACAATGAGCAGTTCTTC
NA	TRBV5-1	NA	TRBJ2-5	CASSFLLGAETQYF	TGCGCCAGCAGCTTCCTCCTGGGCGCGGAGACCCAGTACTTC
NA	TRBV29-1	many	TRBJ2-7	CSVEVTDPTYEQYF	TGCAGCGTTGAAGTGACAGACCCTACCTACGAGCAGTACTTC
NA	TRBV4-2	NA	TRBJ1-2	CASSTWTVPINYGYTF	TGTGCCAGCAGCACATGGACGGTCCCGATTAACTATGGCTACACCTTC
TRBD1	TRBV12-3/TRBV12-4	NA	TRBJ2-3	CASRDDRAGTDTQYF	TGTGCCAGCAGGGACGACAGGGCGGGTACAGATACGCAGTATTTT
TRBD2	TRBV27	few	TRBJ2-1	CASSPILAGYYNEQFF	TGTGCCAGCAGTCCCATACTAGCGGGATACTACAATGAGCAGTTCTTC
TRBD2	TRBV29-1	NA	TRBJ2-1	CSVYPQAGGPYNEEFF	TGCAGCGTTTACCCTCAAGCGGGAGGGCCTTACAATGAGGAGTTCTTC
TRBD2	TRBV27	many	TRBJ2-1	CASSFSAGAYNEQFF	TGTGCCAGCAGTTTTTCAGCGGGGGCCTACAATGAGCAGTTCTTC
NA	TRBV30	NA	TRBJ2-3	CAWSVERLASADTQYF	TGTGCCTGGAGTGTAGAGAGGCTAGCTAGCGCAGATACGCAGTATTTT
TRBD2	TRBV7-9	few	TRBJ2-1	CASTSGRGNEQFF	TGTGCCAGCACTAGCGGGAGGGGTAATGAGCAGTTCTTC
TRBD1	TRBV28	many	TRBJ1-5	CASSRDREFQPQHF	TGTGCCAGCTCCCGGGACAGAGAATTTCAGCCCCAGCATTTT
NA	TRBV25-1	NA	TRBJ2-2	CASSDAGITGELFF	TGTGCCAGCAGTGATGCGGGGATCACCGGGGAGCTGTTTTTT
NA	TRBV6-1	many	TRBJ2-4	CASSPDRDALAKNIQYF	TGTGCCAGCAGTCCAGACCGGGACGCTCTAGCCAAAAACATTCAGTACTTC
TRBD2	TRBV6-1	NA	TRBJ2-7	CASSGGTSGRTRYEQYF	TGTGCCAGCAGTGGCGGGACTAGCGGGAGGACCAGGTACGAGCAGTACTTC
TRBD2	TRBV5-5	few	TRBJ2-5	CASSLAFGAGGVKTQYF	TGTGCCAGCAGCTTGGCTTTCGGGGCGGGAGGGGTAAAGACCCAGTACTTC
NA	TRBV5-1	NA	TRBJ2-2	CASSPRQTANTGELFF	TGCGCCAGCAGCCCCAGACAGACAGCGAACACCGGGGAGCTGTTTTTT
NA	TRBV20-1	NA	TRBJ1-1	CSARTGTMNTEAFF	TGCAGTGCTAGGACCGGGACCATGAACACTGAAGCTTTCTTT
NA	TRBV11-2	few	TRBJ2-3	CASSSQATTDTQYF	TGTGCCAGCAGCTCCCAGGCAACCACAGATACGCAGTATTTT
NA	TRBV12-3/TRBV12-4	many	TRBJ2-3	CASSWDLALTDTQYF	TGTGCCAGCAGTTGGGACCTAGCCCTCACAGATACGCAGTATTTT